These T cell receptor beta chains were read from a single sample in a study of blood T cell repertoires in COVID-19. Method: immunoSEQ multiplex PCR; TCRdb's copy keeps in-frame clones and lacks some. This table holds 20,000 to 25,000 clones, approximately 84% found once. The sample comprised peripheral blood. These receptor sequences come from a middle-aged man with acute or convalescent COVID-19. Both conserved end residues are part of each CDR3. A D gene is named only where the DNA matches it firmly. For some rows the clone size is stated as once, few or many, or as a class when expanded; others skip it.

size,J,D,length,V,CDR3,DNA
.,TRBJ1-1,.,16,TRBV30,CAWSVVLVGGNTEAFF,TGTGCCTGGAGTGTAGTATTGGTCGGGGGGAACACTGAAGCTTTCTTT
.,TRBJ2-7,TRBD2,15,TRBV19,CASSIPAGGSHEQYF,TGTGCCAGTAGTATTCCAGCGGGAGGCTCCCACGAGCAGTACTTC
.,TRBJ1-5,.,13,TRBV5-1,CASSLDSNQPQHF,TGCGCCAGCAGCTTGGATTCGAATCAGCCCCAGCATTTT
.,TRBJ1-4,TRBD1,14,TRBV28,CASSAGTGDEKLFF,TGTGCCAGCAGTGCCGGGACAGGGGATGAAAAACTGTTTTTT
.,TRBJ2-7,TRBD1,17,TRBV4-3,CASSQDLGTGSSYEQYF,TGCGCCAGCAGCCAAGATCTCGGGACAGGTAGCTCCTACGAGCAGTACTTC
.,TRBJ1-2,.,13,TRBV27,CATQVGSFYGYTF,TGTGCCACCCAAGTCGGGAGCTTCTATGGCTACACCTTC
few,TRBJ1-1,.,14,TRBV11-3,CASSLAGENTEAFF,TGTGCCAGCAGCTTAGCAGGGGAGAACACTGAAGCTTTCTTT
.,TRBJ1-4,.,14,TRBV5-5,CASSSRATNEKLFF,TGTGCCAGCAGCTCGAGAGCAACTAATGAAAAACTGTTTTTT
.,TRBJ1-3,.,16,TRBV7-3,CASRSTEARSGNTIYF,TGTGCCAGCAGGTCTACTGAGGCCCGCTCTGGAAACACCATATATTTT
.,TRBJ1-4,TRBD1,18,TRBV19,CASSIIGRGTAGNEKLFF,TGTGCCAGTAGTATAATCGGACGGGGGACAGCTGGGAATGAAAAACTGTTTTTT
.,TRBJ2-7,TRBD1,15,TRBV27,CASSRYQGAEYEQYF,TGTGCCAGCAGTCGATACCAGGGGGCTGAATACGAGCAGTACTTC
once,TRBJ2-5,TRBD2,17,TRBV5-4,CASSFDGLAGGAKTQYF,TGTGCCAGCAGCTTCGATGGACTAGCGGGGGGCGCGAAGACCCAGTACTTC
few,TRBJ2-2,.,16,TRBV4-1,CASSPLPGFNTGELFF,TGCGCCAGCAGCCCTTTACCGGGTTTTAACACCGGGGAGCTGTTTTTT
.,TRBJ2-3,TRBD2,16,TRBV9,CASSPLWGRATDTQYF,TGTGCCAGCAGCCCGCTTTGGGGGAGGGCTACAGATACGCAGTATTTT
few,TRBJ1-1,TRBD1,11,TRBV7-9,CASRPGGEAFF,TGTGCCAGCAGGCCAGGGGGTGAAGCTTTCTTT
.,TRBJ2-1,TRBD2,15,TRBV19,CASTTPGTRYNEQFF,TGTGCCAGTACCACTCCCGGGACTAGGTACAATGAGCAGTTCTTC
once,TRBJ2-3,TRBD2,17,TRBV11-3,CASSPGLAGGLADTQYF,TGTGCCAGCAGCCCCGGACTAGCGGGAGGCTTGGCAGATACGCAGTATTTT
.,TRBJ2-2,TRBD2,16,TRBV7-2,CASSSMAGGPSGELFF,TGTGCCAGCAGCTCCATGGCGGGAGGGCCCTCCGGGGAGCTGTTTTTT
few,TRBJ2-3,TRBD2,17,TRBV3-1/TRBV3-2,CASSRRLAGDSTDTQYF,TGTGCCAGCAGCCGCAGACTAGCGGGAGATAGCACAGATACGCAGTATTTT
few,TRBJ1-2,.,11,TRBV2,CASTAGEGYTF,TGTGCCAGCACAGCAGGGGAGGGCTACACCTTC
.,TRBJ2-7,TRBD1,12,TRBV6-2/TRBV6-3,CASSPWDRGQYF,TGTGCCAGCAGCCCCTGGGACAGGGGCCAGTACTTC
.,TRBJ1-4,.,12,TRBV5-8,CASSRVNEKLFF,TGTGCCAGCAGCCGCGTAAATGAAAAACTGTTTTTT
.,TRBJ1-3,.,14,TRBV30,CAWSWFGSGNTIYF,TGTGCCTGGAGCTGGTTCGGCTCTGGAAACACCATATATTTT
.,TRBJ1-2,TRBD1,15,TRBV6-4,CASSAAPGQASRHTF,TGTGCCAGCAGTGCCGCACCGGGACAGGCTTCCCGCCACACCTTC
.,TRBJ2-5,.,18,TRBV21-1,CASSETSGRPGPGETQYF,TGTGCCAGCAGCGAGACTAGCGGGAGGCCAGGGCCGGGGGAGACCCAGTACTTC
.,TRBJ1-4,TRBD1,16,TRBV4-1,CASSQRQGDGGEKLFF,TGCGCCAGCAGCCAGAGACAGGGGGATGGAGGAGAAAAACTGTTTTTT
.,TRBJ1-1,.,14,TRBV19,CASSIGGSGTEAFF,TGTGCCAGTAGTATAGGTGGTAGTGGCACTGAAGCTTTCTTT
.,TRBJ1-1,.,12,TRBV30,CAWREMNTEAFF,TGTGCCTGGAGGGAGATGAACACTGAAGCTTTCTTT
.,TRBJ2-7,TRBD1,17,TRBV7-6,CASSRSTGVDYPYEQYF,TGTGCCAGCAGCCGTTCGACAGGGGTCGATTACCCCTACGAGCAGTACTTC
.,TRBJ2-7,.,15,TRBV6-1,CASSDVSAEGYEQYF,TGTGCCAGCAGTGATGTGTCAGCCGAGGGATACGAGCAGTACTTC
.,TRBJ2-7,.,14,TRBV9,CASSAGGAGYEQYF,TGTGCCAGCAGCGCGGGGGGCGCCGGGTACGAGCAGTACTTC
once,TRBJ2-3,.,13,TRBV11-3,CASSLKSGDTQYF,TGTGCCAGCAGCTTGAAGTCAGGGGATACGCAGTATTTT
.,TRBJ2-5,TRBD2,13,TRBV5-1,CASRTSEGWAQYF,TGCGCCAGCAGGACTAGCGAGGGATGGGCCCAGTACTTC
.,TRBJ2-2,TRBD2,20,TRBV5-4,CASSLGLAGGPAKNTGELFF,TGTGCCAGCAGCTTGGGACTAGCGGGAGGGCCGGCCAAGAACACCGGGGAGCTGTTTTTT
.,TRBJ2-5,.,12,TRBV12-3/TRBV12-4,CASSYLPETQYF,TGTGCCAGCAGCTACCTACCCGAGACCCAGTACTTC
few,TRBJ1-6,.,12,TRBV30,CAWWNRDSPLHF,TGTGCCTGGTGGAACAGGGATTCACCCCTCCACTTT
.,TRBJ2-7,TRBD2,15,TRBV10-3,CAIGTGTSITYEQYF,TGTGCCATCGGAACCGGGACTAGTATAACCTACGAGCAGTACTTC